Listed below are T cell receptor beta chains from one sample, sequenced in a study of OX40 agonist ivuxolimab in advanced cancers. Generated by immunoSEQ multiplex PCR, the TCRdb table keeps only in-frame clones and is missing some. The sample holds about 32,000 clones, 81% seen once. The sequences come from CD4+ or CD8+ T cells sorted from blood, collected in a trial of the OX40 agonist ivuxolimab. Source of these receptors: an adult with an advanced solid tumor such as melanoma, head and neck, liver or kidney cancer. Both conserved end residues are part of each CDR3. D genes are given only for firm matches.

>-|TRBV29-1|TRBD1
CSAEDRDSYEQYF
>TRBJ2-5|TRBV7-9|-
CASSLVIGYQETQYF
>TRBJ2-6|TRBV14|TRBD1
CASRPQGAGANVLTF
>TRBJ2-5|TRBV7-8|TRBD1
CASSWDSQETQYF
>TRBJ2-2|TRBV29-1|-
CSVGTKSTGELFF
>TRBJ2-1|TRBV29-1|-
CSAERDIRTSGEQFF
>TRBJ2-3|TRBV5-1|-
CASSPGTADTQYF
>TRBJ2-5|TRBV7-3|TRBD2
CASSSGEGGETQYF
>TRBJ1-6|TRBV6-5|-
CASSYGGASNSPLHF
>TRBJ2-3|TRBV4-1|-
CASSQGGAGRTDTQYF
>TRBJ1-3|TRBV6-6|TRBD1
CASSYEGQGFGNTIYF
>TRBJ2-1|TRBV10-3|TRBD2
CAISDGLAGPRGQFF
>TRBJ1-1|TRBV27|-
CASRRAAAHEAFF
>TRBJ2-5|TRBV10-3|TRBD2
CAISESRLAGQTQYF